This T cell receptor (beta chain) was sequenced in a study of T cell responses to AZD1222 COVID-19 vaccine. At the level of the study: It was second doses at about 4 or about 12 weeks that were pooled.

Findings and caveats of the study: Repertoires were sampled only after the peak T cell response. It was only a handful of AZD1222 recipients who were seropositive at baseline.

Sequencing used immunoSEQ multiplex PCR; TCRdb keeps in-frame clones, though not all of them. The sample shows about 150,000 clones, under 95% of them seen only once. About this clone: Its antigen is still unknown.

The CDR3 spans 15 residues. Losses at the gene ends were 4 bases for V and 4 bases for J; bases not matched to a gene: 6. Germline values: CDR1 SGHRS, CDR2 YFSETQ. The receptor comes from an adult in good health. Sequences were derived from peripheral blood, sampled on day 0 of AZD1222 vaccination. The rearrangement joins TRBV5-1 to TRBJ2-5; 11 bases line up with TRBD2. For the CDR3, the DNA is TGCGCCAGCAGCCTCTCGACTAGCGGGGCAGAGACCCAGTACTTC. Its translation is CASSLSTSGAETQYF.